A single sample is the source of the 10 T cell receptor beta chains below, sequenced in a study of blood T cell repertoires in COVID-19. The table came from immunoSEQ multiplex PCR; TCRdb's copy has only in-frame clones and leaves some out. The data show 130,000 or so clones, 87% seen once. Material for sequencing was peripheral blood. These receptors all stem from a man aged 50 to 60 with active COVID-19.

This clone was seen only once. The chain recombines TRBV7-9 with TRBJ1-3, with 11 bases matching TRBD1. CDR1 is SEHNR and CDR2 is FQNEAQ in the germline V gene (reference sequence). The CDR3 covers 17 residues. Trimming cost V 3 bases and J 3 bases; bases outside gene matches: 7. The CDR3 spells CASSFRTGGAVGNTIYF. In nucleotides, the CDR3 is TGTGCCAGCAGCTTTCGGACAGGGGGCGCGGTTGGAAACACCATATATTTT.

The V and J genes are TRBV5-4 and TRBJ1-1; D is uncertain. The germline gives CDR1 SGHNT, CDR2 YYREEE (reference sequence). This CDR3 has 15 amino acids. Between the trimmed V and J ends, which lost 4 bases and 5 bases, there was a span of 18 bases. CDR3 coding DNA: TGTGCCAGCAGCCAGGACCCCCGGACGGGGACTGAAGCTTTCTTT. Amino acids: CASSQDPRTGTEAFF.

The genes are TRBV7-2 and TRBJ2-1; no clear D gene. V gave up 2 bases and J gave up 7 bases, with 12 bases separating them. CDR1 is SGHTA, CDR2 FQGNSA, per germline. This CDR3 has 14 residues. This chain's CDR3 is CASSLQANTNEQFF. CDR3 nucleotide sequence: TGTGCCAGCAGCTTACAGGCCAACACTAATGAGCAGTTCTTC.

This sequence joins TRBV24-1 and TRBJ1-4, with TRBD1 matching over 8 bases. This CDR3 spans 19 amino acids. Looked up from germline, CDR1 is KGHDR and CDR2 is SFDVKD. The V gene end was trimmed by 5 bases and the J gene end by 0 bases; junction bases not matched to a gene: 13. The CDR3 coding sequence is TGTGCCACCAGTGCGGCACCAGGACAGGGTAGTGCAACTAATGAAAAACTGTTTTTT. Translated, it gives CATSAAPGQGSATNEKLFF.

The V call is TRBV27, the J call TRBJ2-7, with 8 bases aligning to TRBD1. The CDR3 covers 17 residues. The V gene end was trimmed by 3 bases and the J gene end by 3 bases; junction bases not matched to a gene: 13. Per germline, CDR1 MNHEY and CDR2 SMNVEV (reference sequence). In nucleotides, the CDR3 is TGTGCCAGCAGTTTTGAGGCCCCCACAGGGGGAGGCTACGAGCAGTACTTC. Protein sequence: CASSFEAPTGGGYEQYF.

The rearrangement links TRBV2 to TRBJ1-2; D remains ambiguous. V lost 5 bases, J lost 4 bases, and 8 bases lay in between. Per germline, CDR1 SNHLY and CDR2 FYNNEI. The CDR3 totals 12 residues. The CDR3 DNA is TGTGCCAGCAGTCAAGACATCTATGGCTACACCTTC. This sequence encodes CASSQDIYGYTF.

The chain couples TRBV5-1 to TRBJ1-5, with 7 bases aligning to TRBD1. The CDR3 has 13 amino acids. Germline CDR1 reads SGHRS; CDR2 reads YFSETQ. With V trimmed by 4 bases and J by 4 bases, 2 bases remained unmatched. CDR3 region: CASSPGGNQPQHF. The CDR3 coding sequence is TGCGCCAGCAGCCCAGGGGGGAATCAGCCCCAGCATTTT.

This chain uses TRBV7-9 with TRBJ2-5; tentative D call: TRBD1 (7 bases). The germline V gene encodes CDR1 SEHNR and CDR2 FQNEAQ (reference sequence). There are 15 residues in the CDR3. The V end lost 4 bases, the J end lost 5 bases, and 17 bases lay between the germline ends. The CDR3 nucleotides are TGTGCCAGCAGCTCCTACGGAGGGGGCGGGGAGACCCAGTACTTC. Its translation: CASSSYGGGGETQYF.

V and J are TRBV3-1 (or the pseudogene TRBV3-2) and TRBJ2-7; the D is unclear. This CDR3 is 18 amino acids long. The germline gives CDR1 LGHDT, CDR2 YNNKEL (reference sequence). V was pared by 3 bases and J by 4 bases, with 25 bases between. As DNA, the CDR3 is TGTGCCAGCAGCCATTTTGGTTCGTTTCCCGCACTTATTTACGAGCAGTACTTC. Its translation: CASSHFGSFPALIYEQYF.

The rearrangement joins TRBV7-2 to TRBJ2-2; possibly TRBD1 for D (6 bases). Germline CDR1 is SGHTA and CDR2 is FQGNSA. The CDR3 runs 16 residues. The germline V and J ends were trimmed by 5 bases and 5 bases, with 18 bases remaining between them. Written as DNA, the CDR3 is TGTGCCAGCAGCCTGCAGGGGTTGAAAGGGACCGGGGAGCTGTTTTTT. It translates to CASSLQGLKGTGELFF.